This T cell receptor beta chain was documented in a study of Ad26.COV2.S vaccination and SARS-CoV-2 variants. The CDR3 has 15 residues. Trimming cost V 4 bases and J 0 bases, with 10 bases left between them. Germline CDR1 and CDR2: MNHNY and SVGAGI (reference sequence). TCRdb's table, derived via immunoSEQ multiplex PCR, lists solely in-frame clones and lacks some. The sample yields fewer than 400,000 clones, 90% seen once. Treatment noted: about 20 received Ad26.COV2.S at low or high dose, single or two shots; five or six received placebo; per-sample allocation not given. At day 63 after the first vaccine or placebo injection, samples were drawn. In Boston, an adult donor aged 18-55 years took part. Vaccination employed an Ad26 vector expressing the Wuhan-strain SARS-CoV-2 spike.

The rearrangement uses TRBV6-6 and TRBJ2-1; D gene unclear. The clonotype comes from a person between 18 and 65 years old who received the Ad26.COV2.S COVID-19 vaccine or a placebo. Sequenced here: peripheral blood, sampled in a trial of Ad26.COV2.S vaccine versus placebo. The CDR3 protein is CASSSFVSSYNEQFF. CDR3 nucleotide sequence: TGTGCCAGCAGTTCATTCGTTAGCTCCTACAATGAGCAGTTCTTC.